Shown below are 7 T cell receptor beta chains from a single sample sequenced in a study of blood T cell repertoires in COVID-19. The table came from immunoSEQ multiplex PCR; TCRdb's copy has only in-frame clones and leaves some out. The sample lists about 410,000 clones, over 75% occurring once. The sample taken for sequencing was peripheral blood. These receptors were obtained from a woman aged 35 to 49 with COVID-19, enrolled during active disease.

V usage is TRBV7-2 and J usage is TRBJ1-6; no clear D gene. The CDR3 spans 16 residues. The V gene lost 5 bases and the J gene lost 5 bases, with 16 bases spanning the gap. The germline V gene has CDR1 SGHTA and CDR2 FQGNSA. In DNA form, the CDR3 reads TGTGCCAGCAGCGAACTCTTCCCGGGTGATAATTCACCCCTCCACTTT. It specifies CASSELFPGDNSPLHF.

The CDR3 sequence is CASSNGGRTEAFF. Written as DNA, the CDR3 is TGTGCCAGCAGCAACGGAGGTAGGACTGAAGCTTTCTTT. This chain connects TRBV6-2 or TRBV6-3 to TRBJ1-1; D remains ambiguous. The CDR3 runs 13 residues. CDR1 is MNHEY and CDR2 is SVGEGT in the germline V gene. Trimming stripped 6 bases from V and 5 bases from J, with 13 bases between.

The V gene is TRBV27, the J gene TRBJ2-3, with TRBD1 as a possible D gene (5 bases). Germline values: CDR1 MNHEY, CDR2 SMNVEV (reference sequence). This CDR3 has 16 residues. The germline V and J ends were trimmed by 3 bases and 4 bases, with 17 bases remaining between them. The CDR3 region has the DNA TGTGCCAGCAGTTTTATCTCCCACCAGGGCTCAGATACGCAGTATTTT. Protein: CASSFISHQGSDTQYF.

The gene calls are TRBV28 and TRBJ1-2; D perhaps matches TRBD1 (6 bases). Trimming stripped 10 bases from V and 3 bases from J, with 21 bases between. Germline V gene data show CDR1 as MDHEN and CDR2 as SYDVKM. The CDR3 runs 15 residues. CDR3 residues: CATRGFGRGDYGYTF. The CDR3 DNA follows: TGTGCCACCAGAGGGTTCGGCAGGGGAGACTATGGCTACACCTTC.

This clone has more than one count but fewer than ten. The chain employs TRBV5-5 and TRBJ1-2; 10 positions match TRBD1. The CDR3 length is 15 residues. Germline trimming cut 3 bases from V and 7 bases from J; bases unmatched to any gene: 9. The V gene's germline CDR1 is SGHKS and CDR2 YYEKEE (reference sequence). CDR3 amino acids: CASSYTGTGDGGYTF. Written as DNA, the CDR3 is TGTGCCAGCAGCTATACCGGGACAGGGGACGGTGGCTACACCTTC.

This clone was observed a few times. This rearrangement joins TRBV2 to TRBJ2-7; 9 nucleotides agree with TRBD1. J was trimmed by 2 bases and V by 2 bases; bases with no gene match: 7. The V gene's germline CDR1 is SNHLY and CDR2 FYNNEI. CDR3 length: 16 residues. CDR3 region: CASSESPRQGAYEQYF. The DNA of the CDR3 is TGTGCCAGCAGTGAAAGTCCCCGACAGGGGGCCTACGAGCAGTACTTC.

The genes are TRBV19 and TRBJ1-3; D gene uncertain. This CDR3 is 15 amino acids long. The V gene lost 5 bases and the J gene lost 6 bases, with 17 bases spanning the gap. CDR1 LNHDA and CDR2 SQIVND come from the germline V gene (reference sequence). CDR3 region: CASSAPGSALNTIYF. DNA for the CDR3: TGTGCCAGTAGTGCCCCCGGGAGCGCGTTAAACACCATATATTTT. Together with reference TRBV19 and TRBJ1-3, the CDR3 gives the full variable domain: DGGITQSPKYLFRKEGQNVTLSCEQNLNHDAMYWYRQDPGQGLRLIYYSQIVNDFQKGDIAEGYSVSREKKESFPLTVTSAQKNPTAFYLCASSAPGSALNTIYFGEGSWLTVV.